A single T cell receptor beta chain is shown here with its context. The CDR3 contains 14 residues. Trimming removed 4 bases from V and 2 bases from J, with 11 bases in between. Germline CDR1 SGHRS, CDR2 YFSETQ. The data derive from a study of shared clonotypes between healthy human individuals. The table came from immunoSEQ multiplex PCR; TCRdb's copy has only in-frame clones and leaves some out. Seen here are about 710,000 clones, about two thirds observed once, and the top ten hold about 1.7%. The gene calls are TRBV5-1 and TRBJ2-3; unclear D gene. This sequence was found in a woman aged 30 to 39 in good health. The specimen sequenced was memory CD4+ T cells sorted from blood. Specified subset: CD45RA-negative fraction. DNA of the CDR3: TGCGCCAGCAGCCCAGCCTTGGACACAGATACGCAGTATTTT. Its protein is CASSPALDTDTQYF. The whole variable domain, remainder taken from reference TRBV5-1 and TRBJ2-3, is KAGVTQTPRYLIKTRGQQVTLSCSPISGHRSVSWYQQTPGQGLQFLFEYFSETQRNKGNFPGRFSGRQFSNSRSEMNVSTLELGDSALYLCASSPALDTDTQYFGPGTRLTVL.